The 22 T cell receptor beta chains listed next were all sequenced from one sample in a study of blood T cells in healthy people across ages. With a J-beta primer mix and a sample-barcoded 5' primer, a second PCR ran about 6 to 11 cycles. One entry per CDR3 protein, called by TCRdb with MiXCR from the 5' RACE reads. The sample lists 900,000 to 950,000 distinct CDR3 sequences, approximately 32% occurring once. These data were also filed under a second study, of T cells of mothers and their children.

The specimen was blood. The receptors originated from a woman in her thirties or forties in good health.

This clonotype is a singleton in its sample. A read error may account for a junction end that differs from germline. V usage is TRBV9 and J usage is TRBJ2-5; TRBD2 matches 11 bases. The CDR3 is 15 amino acids. The germline CDR1 and CDR2 sequences are SGDLS and YYNGEE. CDR3 loop: CASSQELAGAREQYF. CDR3 nucleotides: TGCGCCAGCAGCCAAGAACTAGCGGGAGCGCGGGAGCAGTACTTC.

The chain carries TRBV11-2 and TRBJ2-7; no reliable D call. Germline CDR1 SGHAT, CDR2 FQNNGV. The CDR3 length is 14 residues. V was clipped by 5 bases and J by 0 bases, with 11 bases between them. Here the CDR3 reads CASSPDGGSYEQYF. For the CDR3, the DNA is TGTGCCAGCAGCCCGGACGGTGGCTCCTACGAGCAGTACTTC.

Comments on this clonotype: This may stem from a read error, because a much larger clone lies one nucleotide away. The CDR3 nucleotides are TGTGCCAGCAGTACTAGCGGGGGGGCTTGGAATGAGCAGGTCTTC. This encodes CASSTSGGAWNEQVF. The V gene is TRBV12-3 or TRBV12-4, the J gene TRBJ2-1, with 13 bases aligning to TRBD2. The CDR3 is 15 amino acids.

On this clonotype itself: A read error may explain this, as a much larger clone is one base away. This sequence joins TRBV5-1 and TRBJ2-1, with 7 bases identical to TRBD1. The CDR3 has 14 residues. Losses at the gene ends were 3 bases for V and 9 bases for J; bases not matched to a gene: 9. CDR1 is SGHRS, CDR2 YFSETQ, per germline. The chain's CDR3 is CASSSSGQMGEQFF. The CDR3 nucleotides read TGCGCCAGCAGCTCCTCGGGACAGATGGGTGAGCAGTTCTTC.

This clonotype was counted only a few times. The chain joins TRBV28 to TRBJ1-5; D is ambiguous. Trimming stripped 5 bases from V and 4 bases from J, with 12 bases between. CDR1 MDHEN and CDR2 SYDVKM come from the germline V gene. The CDR3 covers 14 residues. In DNA form, the CDR3 reads TGTGCCAGCAGTGGCGGGAACCAAAATCAGCCCCAGCATTTT. Its protein product is CASSGGNQNQPQHF.

This clonotype has a handful of counts. The genes are TRBV3-1 and TRBJ1-3; D is undetermined. Germline CDR1 is LGHDT and CDR2 is YNNKEL (reference sequence). The CDR3 sequence is 16 residues long. Trimming took 3 bases from V and 0 from J, leaving 12 bases between them. This CDR3 is CASSHDERLSGNTIYF. DNA of the CDR3: TGTGCCAGCAGCCATGACGAACGGCTCTCTGGAAACACCATATATTTT.

The chain joins TRBV20-1 to TRBJ2-5, with 7 bases aligning to TRBD1. J was trimmed by 6 bases and V by 2 bases; bases with no gene match: 12. The CDR3 consists of 15 residues. Germline CDR1 reads DFQATT; CDR2 reads SNEGSKA (reference sequence). CDR3 nucleotide sequence: TGCAGTGCTAGATCGTTTGGACAGGTACTCCAGACCCAGTACTTC. Translation gives CSARSFGQVLQTQYF.

This chain connects TRBV20-1 to TRBJ2-5, with D maybe TRBD1 (6 bases). CDR1 is DFQATT and CDR2 is SNEGSKA in the germline V gene (reference sequence). The CDR3 sequence is 14 residues long. V lost 6 bases, J lost 0 bases, and 14 bases lay in between. The CDR3 DNA follows: TGCAGTGCCCGATACAGGGTTAACCAAGAGACCCAGTACTTC. Encoded protein: CSARYRVNQETQYF.

The CDR3 region has the DNA TGTGCCAGCAGCGTAGACGGTATCCGGGGCGGGGAGCTGTTTTTT. Its protein is CASSVDGIRGGELFF. The gene calls are TRBV9 and TRBJ2-2, with D perhaps TRBD2 (5 bases). Germline assignment: CDR1 SGDLS and CDR2 YYNGEE. V lost 0 bases and J lost 7, with 13 bases in between. The CDR3 loop spans 15 amino acids.

The CDR3 protein is CASSLSDSRNEQYF. CDR3 in DNA: TGTGCCAGCAGTTTATCGGACTCTCGGAACGAGCAGTACTTC. This chain connects TRBV27 to TRBJ2-5; tentative D call: TRBD2 (5 bases). With the DNA end fitting TRBJ2-7 better, the J assignment may be wrong. From germline, CDR1 is MNHEY and CDR2 SMNVEV (reference sequence). The CDR3 is made up of 14 amino acids.

On this clonotype itself: A read error may account for a junction end that differs from germline. The CDR3 sequence is CASSQGHTNQPRHF. The CDR3, as DNA: TGTGCCAGCAGCCAAGGACACACCAATCAGCCCCGGCATTTT. The gene calls are TRBV3-1 and TRBJ1-5; D gene uncertain. Looked up from germline, CDR1 is LGHDT and CDR2 is YNNKEL (reference sequence). This CDR3 spans 14 amino acids. Filled out from reference TRBV3-1 and TRBJ1-5, the complete variable domain reads DTAVSQTPKYLVTQMGNDKSIKCEQNLGHDTMYWYKQDSKKFLKIMFSYNNKELIINETVPNRFSPKSPDKAHLNLHINSLELGDSAVYFCASSQGHTNQPRHFGDGTRLSIL.

This clonotype was observed a handful of times. This rearrangement joins TRBV5-1 to TRBJ1-1; a possible D gene is TRBD1 (5 bases). The germline gives CDR1 SGHRS, CDR2 YFSETQ. The CDR3 spans 12 residues. The V end was cut by 4 bases, the J end by 4 bases, with 8 bases between. CDR3 nucleotides: TGCGCCAGCAGCGCAGGGAGCACTGAAGCTTTCTTT. It encodes CASSAGSTEAFF.

This clonotype was recorded at least ten times. The chain combines TRBV7-9 with TRBJ2-1; 14 bases are shared with TRBD2. V lost 4 bases to trimming and J lost 10 bases; unmatched junction nucleotides: 18. The CDR3 sequence is 19 residues long. Looked up from germline, CDR1 is SEHNR and CDR2 is FQNEAQ (reference sequence). CDR3 nucleotides: TGTGCCAGCAGCTCCTCGACTAGCGGGGGGGCCAGTCGTGCCGGGGAGCAGTTCTTC. Its translation: CASSSSTSGGASRAGEQFF.

This clonotype was seen at least ten times. The rearrangement uses TRBV29-1 and TRBJ1-1; TRBD1 aligns across 7 bases. Germline values: CDR1 SQVTM, CDR2 ANQGSEA. This CDR3 is 13 amino acids long. The trim removed 4 bases at V and 0 bases at J, leaving 2 bases unmatched. The CDR3 spells CSVVGQLNTEAFF. The CDR3 nucleotides are TGCAGCGTTGTGGGACAGCTGAACACTGAAGCTTTCTTT.

This clonotype was detected many times. The chain uses TRBV15 and TRBJ2-7, with D perhaps matching TRBD1 or TRBD2 (6 bases each). The CDR3 sequence is 14 residues long. The V gene lost 2 bases and the J gene lost 1 base, with 9 bases spanning the gap. Germline lookup yields CDR1 LNHNV and CDR2 YYDKDF (reference sequence). This chain's CDR3 is CATSRLGGSYEQYF. For the CDR3, the DNA is TGTGCCACCAGCAGACTAGGGGGGTCCTACGAGCAGTACTTC.

J is TRBJ2-2 and V is TRBV7-8, with D possibly matching TRBD1 (6 bases). CDR3 size: 15 residues. Per the germline V gene, CDR1 is SGHVS and CDR2 is FQNEAQ. The V gene lost 6 bases and the J gene lost 6 bases, with 17 bases spanning the gap. The CDR3 DNA reads as TGTGCCAGCAGGGCATCCGGGACATTCGCCGGGGAGCTGTTTTTT. This gives the protein CASRASGTFAGELFF.

This clonotype has just a few counts. J is TRBJ2-7 and V is TRBV7-2; possibly TRBD1 or TRBD2 for D (5 bases each). Germline V gene lookup returns CDR1 SGHTA and CDR2 FQGNSA. There are 12 residues in the CDR3. Trimming took 6 bases from V and 3 from J, leaving 9 bases between them. The CDR3 spells CASSGGFYEQYF. Written as DNA, the CDR3 is TGTGCCAGCAGTGGGGGTTTCTACGAGCAGTACTTC. The full variable domain, with the rest looked up from reference TRBV7-2 and TRBJ2-7, is GAGVSQSPSNKVTEKGKDVELRCDPISGHTALYWYRQSLGQGLEFLIYFQGNSAPDKSGLPSDRFSAERTGGSVSTLTIQRTQQEDSAVYLCASSGGFYEQYFGPGTRLTVT.

This sequence joins TRBV28 and TRBJ2-1, with D maybe TRBD2 (6 bases). The germline gives CDR1 MDHEN, CDR2 SYDVKM. Trimming stripped 3 bases from V and 0 bases from J, with 12 bases between. This CDR3 has 16 residues. The CDR3 is CASSLEGTLSYNEQFF. DNA of the CDR3: TGTGCCAGCAGTTTGGAGGGGACCCTCTCCTACAATGAGCAGTTCTTC.

Many counts were recorded for this clonotype. V usage is TRBV28 and J usage is TRBJ1-2, with D maybe TRBD1 (6 bases). Trimming left V 3 bases short and J 4 bases short, with 12 bases between. CDR3 length equals 14 residues. Germline loops: CDR1 MDHEN, CDR2 SYDVKM. CDR3 DNA: TGTGCCAGCAGTTTTCCCGGGGGCGGCTATGGCTACACCTTC. Its protein is CASSFPGGGYGYTF.

This chain joins TRBV3-1 and TRBJ1-6; possibly TRBD1 for D (6 bases). CDR3 length: 15 residues. Germline V CDR1 and CDR2: LGHDT, YNNKEL (reference sequence). The ends were cut back, 0 bases at V and 7 bases at J, with 10 bases in the middle. CDR3 residues: CASSQDRRGNSPLHF. In DNA form, the CDR3 reads TGTGCCAGCAGCCAAGATCGGAGGGGGAATTCACCCCTCCACTTT.

This chain links TRBV27 with TRBJ2-3; the D is unclear. The germline V gene encodes CDR1 MNHEY and CDR2 SMNVEV (reference sequence). The V gene lost 3 bases and the J gene lost 7 bases, with 5 bases spanning the gap. The CDR3 has 11 amino acids. CDR3 bases: TGTGCCAGCAGTTTGGGAAATACGCAGTATTTT. Translation gives CASSLGNTQYF.

This clonotype was seen a single time. A much more abundant neighbour one base away suggests this may be a read error. The V and J genes are TRBV10-3 and TRBJ1-1; D is unresolved. The V and J ends lost 10 bases and 0 bases respectively, with 12 bases between them. The CDR3 length is 13 residues. Germline assignment: CDR1 ENHRY and CDR2 SYGVKD. The CDR3 coding sequence is TGTGCCACCATGGGAGGTCTGAACACTGAAGCTTTCTTT. Translation: CATMGGLNTEAFF.